This T cell receptor (beta chain) was found in a study of blood T cell repertoires in COVID-19. CDR3 length equals 19 residues. The V segment lost 4 bases and the J segment 0 bases; nucleotides outside the gene matches: 12. CDR1 is SGHNT, CDR2 YENEEA, per germline. Per the original data handling: The assay estimated nucleated cells by amplifying reference gene primers. Only in-frame clones appear in the TCRdb table, and some are missing; sequencing was by immunoSEQ multiplex PCR. V and J calls and clone size are those listed in that table; D and trimming were worked out from the DNA. The table records about 50,000 clones, almost 80% of them present only once.

The specimen was PBMCs or T cells enriched from blood (not recorded which). This TCR was sampled from a woman in her forties or fifties with acute COVID-19. The V call is TRBV11-3, the J call TRBJ1-6, with TRBD1 identical over 7 bases. The CDR3, as DNA: TGTGCCAGCAGCTCAGAGACAGGGTATAGGAGCTCCTATAATTCACCCCTCCACTTT. This codes for CASSSETGYRSSYNSPLHF. The variable domain in full, completed from reference TRBV11-3 and TRBJ1-6, reads EAGVVQSPRYKIIEKKQPVAFWCNPISGHNTLYWYLQNLGQGPELLIRYENEEAVDDSQLPKDRFSAERLKGVDSTLKIQPAELGDSAVYLCASSSETGYRSSYNSPLHFGNGTRLTVT.